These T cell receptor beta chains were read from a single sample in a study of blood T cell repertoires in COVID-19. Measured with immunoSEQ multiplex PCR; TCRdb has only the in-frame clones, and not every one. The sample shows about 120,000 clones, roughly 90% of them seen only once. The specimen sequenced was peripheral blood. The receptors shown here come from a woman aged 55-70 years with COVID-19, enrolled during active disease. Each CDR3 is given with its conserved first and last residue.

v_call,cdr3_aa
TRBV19,CASSIHTSRNEQFF
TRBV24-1,CATSTGATDTQYF
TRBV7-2,CASSSYRVGQYF
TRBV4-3,CASSQGLLTEAFF
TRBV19,CASSTPARIAGSTDTQYF
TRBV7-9,CASSSGTVNTEAFF
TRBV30,CACVTGSVNEKLFF
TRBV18,CASSPGQRENIQYF
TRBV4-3,CASSRGDGANYGYTF
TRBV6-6,CASSTGGWSNEKLFF
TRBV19,CASSPPGQGLSWKTLHF
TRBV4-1,CASSPSGQGLAKNIQYF
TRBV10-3,CAISERGETQYF
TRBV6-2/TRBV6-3,CASSRSNTEAFF
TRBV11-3,CASSFSGGLPFF
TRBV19,CASSPGVGPYNSPLHF
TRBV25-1,CASSPQGAYTEAFF
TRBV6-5,CASSPQTATDEAFF
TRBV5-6,CASSENRGFSGNTIYF
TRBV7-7,CASSLGLGRTDTQYF
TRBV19,CASSTGQGVTEAFF
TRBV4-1,CASSQDGGAGFGNTIYF
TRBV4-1,CASSSPTGGSSYNEQFF
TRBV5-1,CASSSGLAGDTDTQYF
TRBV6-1,CASRGTYSGNAIYF
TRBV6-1,CASNDRTSGESNEQFF
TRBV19,CASSLDRIGREQYF
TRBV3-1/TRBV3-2,CASSQEAKGASDGYTF
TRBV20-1,CSARTQYEQYF
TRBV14,CASSQGHEQFF
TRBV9,CASSVVGDSGNTIYF
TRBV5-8,CASSYRDQPQHF
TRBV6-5,CASRRGGREQYF
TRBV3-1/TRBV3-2,CASSQTSGVEQYF